This T cell receptor (beta chain) was sequenced for a study of blood T cell repertoires in COVID-19. Study details: Acute and convalescent COVID-19 specimens originated in the United States, Italy and Spain. From T cells, B-cell-depleted T cells, or PBMCs came the material, which was cDNA or gDNA.

V lost 1 base, J lost 4 bases, and 10 bases lay in between. Germline V gives CDR1 MGHRA, CDR2 YSYEKL. The CDR3 contains 14 residues. As originally analysed: How many nucleated cells were present was estimated from reference gene primer amplification. Using immunoSEQ multiplex PCR, the repertoire was profiled, and TCRdb retains in-frame clones only, with some absent. V and J calls and clone size come straight from that table; D and trimming were deduced from the DNA. The table includes around 100,000 clones, roughly nine tenths detected once. The J gene is TRBJ1-2, the V gene TRBV4-1, with a possible D match to TRBD1 (6 bases). The sequenced material came from peripheral blood. The clonotype comes from a man in his forties or fifties with acute or convalescent COVID-19. Here the CDR3 reads CASSQGQEIYGYTF. As DNA, the CDR3 is TGCGCCAGCAGCCAAGGACAGGAGATCTATGGCTACACCTTC.